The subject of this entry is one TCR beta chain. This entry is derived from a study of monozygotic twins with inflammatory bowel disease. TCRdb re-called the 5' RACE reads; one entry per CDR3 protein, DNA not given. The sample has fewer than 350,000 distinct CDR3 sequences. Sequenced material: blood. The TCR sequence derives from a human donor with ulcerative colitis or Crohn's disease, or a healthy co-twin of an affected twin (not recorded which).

The CDR3 is CASSFRNTQYF. V is TRBV5-6 and J is TRBJ2-3. Germline V gene data show CDR1 as SGHDT and CDR2 as YYEEEE. The CDR3 has 11 amino acids.